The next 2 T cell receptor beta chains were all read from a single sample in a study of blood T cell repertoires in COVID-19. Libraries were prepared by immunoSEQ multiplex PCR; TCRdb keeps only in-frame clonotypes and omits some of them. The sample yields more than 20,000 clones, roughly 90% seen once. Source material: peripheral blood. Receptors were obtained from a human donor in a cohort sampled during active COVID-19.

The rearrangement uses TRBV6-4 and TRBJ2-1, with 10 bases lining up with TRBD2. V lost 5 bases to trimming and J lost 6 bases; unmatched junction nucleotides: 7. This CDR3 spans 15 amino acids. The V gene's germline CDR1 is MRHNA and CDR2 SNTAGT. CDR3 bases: TGTGCCAGCAGTCTGAAAAGCGGGGGGGGCAATGAGCAGTTCTTC. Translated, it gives CASSLKSGGGNEQFF.

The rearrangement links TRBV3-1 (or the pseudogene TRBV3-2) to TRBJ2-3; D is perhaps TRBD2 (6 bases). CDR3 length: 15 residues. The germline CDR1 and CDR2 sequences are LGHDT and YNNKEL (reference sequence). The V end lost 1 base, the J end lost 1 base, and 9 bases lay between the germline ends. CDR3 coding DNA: TGTGCCAGCAGCCAAGTTCCTAGCGGCACAGATACGCAGTATTTT. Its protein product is CASSQVPSGTDTQYF.